Given below is one T cell receptor (beta chain) in context. What it recognizes is unknown. This sample stems from a study of cytomegalovirus exposure and HLA in healthy donors. Overall study results and limits: Indistinguishability led to the exclusion of some V segments, TRBV6-2 and TRBV6-3 included. Within a later analysis, the majority of CMV-associated TCR beta chains appeared HLA-restricted. With high specificity and sensitivity, the classifier reportedly diagnosed cytomegalovirus status. Some public TCRs appeared in many individuals, while most sequences were rare.

The PCR made use of 60 Vbeta and 13 Jbeta primers. Produced via immunoSEQ multiplex PCR; TCRdb's table is partial and in-frame only. The sample consists of nearly 110,000 clones, around 85% of them appearing once. In germline, CDR1 is SGHNT, CDR2 YYREEE (reference sequence). Trimming took off 4 bases at V and 4 bases at J, with 18 bases between the two ends. This CDR3 spans 16 amino acids. The chain joins TRBV5-4 to TRBJ1-3; a possible D gene is TRBD1 (6 bases). Sample: PBMCs. This sequence originates from a man between 60 and 75 years old in good health and CMV-seronegative. CDR3 in DNA: TGTGCCAGCAGCGGGGGGGCTGGGGCCTTAGGAAACACCATATATTTT. It translates to CASSGGAGALGNTIYF. The complete variable domain, with remaining parts taken from reference TRBV5-4 and TRBJ1-3, reads ETGVTQSPTHLIKTRGQQVTLRCSSQSGHNTVSWYQQALGQGPQFIFQYYREEENGRGNFPPRFSGLQFPNYSSELNVNALELDDSALYLCASSGGAGALGNTIYFGEGSWLTVV.